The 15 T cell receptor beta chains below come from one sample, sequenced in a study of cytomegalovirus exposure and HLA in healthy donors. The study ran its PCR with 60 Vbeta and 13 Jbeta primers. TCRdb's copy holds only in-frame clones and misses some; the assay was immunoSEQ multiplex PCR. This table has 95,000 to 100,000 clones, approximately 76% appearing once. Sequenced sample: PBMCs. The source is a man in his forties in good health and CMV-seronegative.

The CDR3 loop is CASSDGDRGKYF. CDR3 DNA sequence: TGCGCCAGCAGTGATGGTGACCGCGGGAAGTACTTC. V usage is TRBV10-1 and J usage is TRBJ2-7; TRBD2 is a possible D gene (6 bases). V was cut by 3 bases and J by 11 bases, with 14 bases left in between. The CDR3 extends over 12 amino acids. The germline V gene has CDR1 WNHNN and CDR2 SYGVQD (reference sequence).

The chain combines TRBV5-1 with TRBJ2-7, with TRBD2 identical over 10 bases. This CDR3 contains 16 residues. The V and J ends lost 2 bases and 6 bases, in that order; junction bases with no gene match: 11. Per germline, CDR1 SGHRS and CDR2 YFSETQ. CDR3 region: CASSLGWLAGEGEQYF. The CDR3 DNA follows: TGCGCCAGCAGCTTAGGTTGGCTAGCGGGAGAGGGCGAGCAGTACTTC. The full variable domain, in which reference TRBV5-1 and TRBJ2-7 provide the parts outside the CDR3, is KAGVTQTPRYLIKTRGQQVTLSCSPISGHRSVSWYQQTPGQGLQFLFEYFSETQRNKGNFPGRFSGRQFSNSRSEMNVSTLELGDSALYLCASSLGWLAGEGEQYFGPGTRLTVT.

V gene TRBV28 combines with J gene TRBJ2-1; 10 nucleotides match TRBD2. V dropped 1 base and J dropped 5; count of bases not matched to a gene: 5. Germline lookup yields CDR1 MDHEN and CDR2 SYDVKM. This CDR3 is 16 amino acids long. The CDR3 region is CASSLYGSGRNNEQFF. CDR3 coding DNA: TGTGCCAGCAGTTTATATGGTAGCGGGAGGAACAATGAGCAGTTCTTC.

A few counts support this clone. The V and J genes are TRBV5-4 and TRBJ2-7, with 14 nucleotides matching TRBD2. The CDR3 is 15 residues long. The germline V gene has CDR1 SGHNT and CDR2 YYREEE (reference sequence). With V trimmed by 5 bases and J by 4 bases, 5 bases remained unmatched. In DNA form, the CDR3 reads TGTGCCAGCAGACGACGACTAGCGGGGGGGTACGAGCAGTACTTC. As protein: CASRRRLAGGYEQYF.

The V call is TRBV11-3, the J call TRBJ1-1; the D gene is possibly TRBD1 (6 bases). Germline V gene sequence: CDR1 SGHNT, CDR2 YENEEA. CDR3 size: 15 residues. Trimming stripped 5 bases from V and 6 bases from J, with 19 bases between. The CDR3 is CASSPGPGEPSEAFF. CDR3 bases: TGTGCCAGCAGCCCCGGACCAGGGGAGCCCTCTGAAGCTTTCTTT.

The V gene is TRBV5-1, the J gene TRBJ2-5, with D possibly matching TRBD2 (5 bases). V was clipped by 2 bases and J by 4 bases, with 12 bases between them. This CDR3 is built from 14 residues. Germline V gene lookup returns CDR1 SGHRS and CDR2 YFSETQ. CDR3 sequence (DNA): TGCGCCAGCAGCTTCCTCGGGGTGCCAGAGACCCAGTACTTC. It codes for CASSFLGVPETQYF.

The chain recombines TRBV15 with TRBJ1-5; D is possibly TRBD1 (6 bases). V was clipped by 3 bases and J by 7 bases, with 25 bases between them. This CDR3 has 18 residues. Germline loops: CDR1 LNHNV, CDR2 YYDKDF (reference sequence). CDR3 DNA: TGTGCCACCAGCAGGAGTCCGCGGGTCAGGGGTTTCGGGCAGCCCCAGCATTTT. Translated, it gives CATSRSPRVRGFGQPQHF.

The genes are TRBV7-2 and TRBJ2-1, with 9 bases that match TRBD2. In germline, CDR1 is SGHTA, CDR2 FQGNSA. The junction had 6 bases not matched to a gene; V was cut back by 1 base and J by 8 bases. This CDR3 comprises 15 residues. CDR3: CASSLGTSGRDEQFF. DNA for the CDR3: TGTGCCAGCAGCTTAGGTACTAGCGGGCGGGATGAGCAGTTCTTC. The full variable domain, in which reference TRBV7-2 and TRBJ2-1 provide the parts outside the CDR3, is GAGVSQSPSNKVTEKGKDVELRCDPISGHTALYWYRQSLGQGLEFLIYFQGNSAPDKSGLPSDRFSAERTGGSVSTLTIQRTQQEDSAVYLCASSLGTSGRDEQFFGPGTRLTVL.

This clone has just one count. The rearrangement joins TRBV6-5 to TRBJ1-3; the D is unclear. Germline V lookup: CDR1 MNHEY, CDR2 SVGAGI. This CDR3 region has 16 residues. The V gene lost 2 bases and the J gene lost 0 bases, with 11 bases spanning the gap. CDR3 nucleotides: TGTGCCAGCAGTTACCAGCGGGTAAACTCTGGAAACACCATATATTTT. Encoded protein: CASSYQRVNSGNTIYF.

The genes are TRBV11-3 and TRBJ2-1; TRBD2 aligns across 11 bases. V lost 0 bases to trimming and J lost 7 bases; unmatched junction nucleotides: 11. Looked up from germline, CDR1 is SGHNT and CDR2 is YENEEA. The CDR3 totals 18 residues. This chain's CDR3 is CASSLDSSGGSWSNEQFF. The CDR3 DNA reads TGTGCCAGCAGCTTAGATTCTAGCGGGGGGTCATGGTCGAATGAGCAGTTCTTC.

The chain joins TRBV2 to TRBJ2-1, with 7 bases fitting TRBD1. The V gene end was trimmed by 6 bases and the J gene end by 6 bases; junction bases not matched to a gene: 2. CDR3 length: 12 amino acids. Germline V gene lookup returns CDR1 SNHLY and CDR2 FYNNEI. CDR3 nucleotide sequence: TGTGCCAGCAGCGCAGGGGGCAATGAGCAGTTCTTC. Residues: CASSAGGNEQFF.

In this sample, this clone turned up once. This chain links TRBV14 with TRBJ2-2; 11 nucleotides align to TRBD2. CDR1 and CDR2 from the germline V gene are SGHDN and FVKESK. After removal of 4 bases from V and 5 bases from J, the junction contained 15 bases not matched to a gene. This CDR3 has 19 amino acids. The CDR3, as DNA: TGTGCCAGCAGCCCCTTGGTCCCCCTAGCGGGGGGAAATACCGGGGAGCTGTTTTTT. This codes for CASSPLVPLAGGNTGELFF. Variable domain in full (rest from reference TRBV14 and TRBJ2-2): EAGVTQFPSHSVIEKGQTVTLRCDPISGHDNLYWYRRVMGKEIKFLLHFVKESKQDESGMPNNRFLAERTGGTYSTLKVQPAELEDSGVYFCASSPLVPLAGGNTGELFFGEGSRLTVL.

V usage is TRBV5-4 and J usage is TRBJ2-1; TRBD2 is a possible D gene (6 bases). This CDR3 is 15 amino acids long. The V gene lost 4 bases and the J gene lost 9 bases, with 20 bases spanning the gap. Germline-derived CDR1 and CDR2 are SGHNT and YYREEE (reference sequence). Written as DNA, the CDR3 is TGTGCCAGCAGCGCCCCTGGGGTTCGGGGAGGTGAGCAGTTCTTC. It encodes CASSAPGVRGGEQFF.

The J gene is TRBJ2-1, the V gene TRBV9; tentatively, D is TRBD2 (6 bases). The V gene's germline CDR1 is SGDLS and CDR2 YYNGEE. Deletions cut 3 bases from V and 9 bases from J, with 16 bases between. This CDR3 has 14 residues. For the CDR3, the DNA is TGTGCCAGCAGCGGACCGCCACCGGAGGGTGAGCAGTTCTTC. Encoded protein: CASSGPPPEGEQFF.

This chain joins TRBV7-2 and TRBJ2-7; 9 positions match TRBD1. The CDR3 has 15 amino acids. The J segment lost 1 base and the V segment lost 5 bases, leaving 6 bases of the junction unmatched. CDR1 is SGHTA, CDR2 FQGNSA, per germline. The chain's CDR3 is CASSKQGAPSYEQYF. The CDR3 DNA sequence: TGTGCCAGCAGCAAACAGGGGGCGCCTTCCTACGAGCAGTACTTC.